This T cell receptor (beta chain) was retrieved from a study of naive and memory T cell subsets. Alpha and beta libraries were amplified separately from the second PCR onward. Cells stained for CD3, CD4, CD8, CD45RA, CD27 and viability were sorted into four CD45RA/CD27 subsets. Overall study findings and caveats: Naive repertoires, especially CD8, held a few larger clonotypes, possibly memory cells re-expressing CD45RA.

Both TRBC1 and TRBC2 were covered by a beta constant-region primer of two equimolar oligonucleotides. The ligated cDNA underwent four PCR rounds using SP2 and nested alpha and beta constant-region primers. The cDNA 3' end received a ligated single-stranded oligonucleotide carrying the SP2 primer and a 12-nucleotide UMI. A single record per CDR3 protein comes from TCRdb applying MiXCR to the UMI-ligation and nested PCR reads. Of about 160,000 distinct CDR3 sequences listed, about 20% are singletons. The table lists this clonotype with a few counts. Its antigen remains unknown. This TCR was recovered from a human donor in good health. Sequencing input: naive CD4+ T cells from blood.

CDR3 nucleotides: TGTGCCATCAGTGAGTCCCCAAGTAGGCGACTAGGGAGCGATGAGCAGTTCTTC. Protein sequence: CAISESPSRRLGSDEQFF. V usage is TRBV10-3 and J usage is TRBJ2-1; weak D call: TRBD2 (6 bases). Trimming took off 0 bases at V and 8 bases at J, with 23 bases between the two ends. Germline CDR1 reads ENHRY; CDR2 reads SYGVKD. The CDR3 runs 18 residues.